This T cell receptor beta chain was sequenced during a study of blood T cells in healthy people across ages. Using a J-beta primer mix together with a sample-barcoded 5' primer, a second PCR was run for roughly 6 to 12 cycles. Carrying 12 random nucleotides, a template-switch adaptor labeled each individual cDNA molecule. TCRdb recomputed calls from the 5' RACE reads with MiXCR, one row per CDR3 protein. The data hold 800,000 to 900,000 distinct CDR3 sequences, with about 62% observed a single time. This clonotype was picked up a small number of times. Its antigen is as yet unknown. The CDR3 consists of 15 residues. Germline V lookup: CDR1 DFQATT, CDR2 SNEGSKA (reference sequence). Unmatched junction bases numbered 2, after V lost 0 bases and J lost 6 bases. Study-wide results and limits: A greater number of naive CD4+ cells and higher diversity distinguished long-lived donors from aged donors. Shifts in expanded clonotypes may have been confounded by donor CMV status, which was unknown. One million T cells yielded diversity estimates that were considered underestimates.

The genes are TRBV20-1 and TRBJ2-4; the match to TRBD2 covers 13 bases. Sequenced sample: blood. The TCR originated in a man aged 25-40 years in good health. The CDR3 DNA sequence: TGCAGTGCTAGAGATGGGACTAGCGGGGTAAACATTCAGTACTTC. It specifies CSARDGTSGVNIQYF.